These T cell receptor beta chains were read from a single sample in a study of TIL therapy for anti-PD-1-resistant metastatic lung cancer. The protocol was immunoSEQ multiplex PCR, while the TCRdb copy is restricted to in-frame clones and leaves out a portion. The repertoire includes more than 9,000 clones, 50% to 75% of them detected once, and 6% to 8% sits in the top ten. The material sequenced was tumor tissue, taken at baseline. These receptors were collected from a person between 25 and 79 years old with non-small cell lung cancer. The CDR3 runs from the conserved cysteine through the conserved F or W. Fields, in order: V gene, D gene, CDR3 length, CDR3 protein. A D gene is named only where the DNA matches it firmly.

v_call: TRBV9
d_call: NA
cdr3_length: 16
cdr3_aa: CASSKGPNPTTDTQYF

v_call: TRBV27
d_call: NA
cdr3_length: 16
cdr3_aa: CASSLTGRSTGNTIYF

v_call: TRBV6-4
d_call: NA
cdr3_length: 15
cdr3_aa: CASKVGDGGTDTQYF

v_call: TRBV4-1
d_call: NA
cdr3_length: 13
cdr3_aa: CASSQLLGHEQFF

v_call: TRBV30
d_call: NA
cdr3_length: 14
cdr3_aa: CAWARGRGTGELFF

v_call: TRBV4-1
d_call: TRBD1
cdr3_length: 15
cdr3_aa: CASSVPITGGTEAFF

v_call: TRBV2
d_call: NA
cdr3_length: 12
cdr3_aa: CASTWGSGELFF

v_call: TRBV6-2/TRBV6-3
d_call: NA
cdr3_length: 13
cdr3_aa: CASSADSVQPQHF

v_call: TRBV14
d_call: NA
cdr3_length: 11
cdr3_aa: CASSQHFEQFF

v_call: TRBV19
d_call: TRBD1
cdr3_length: 14
cdr3_aa: CASSMAGGGYGYTF

v_call: TRBV2
d_call: NA
cdr3_length: 13
cdr3_aa: CASRGDLNTEAFF

v_call: TRBV4-2
d_call: NA
cdr3_length: 15
cdr3_aa: CASSQDPAGGYEQYF

v_call: TRBV19
d_call: NA
cdr3_length: 15
cdr3_aa: CASSSGPTSNYGYTF

v_call: TRBV19
d_call: NA
cdr3_length: 16
cdr3_aa: CASSKVATRGINTQYF

v_call: TRBV5-1
d_call: NA
cdr3_length: 14
cdr3_aa: CASSLQGVGTEAFF

v_call: TRBV18
d_call: TRBD1
cdr3_length: 14
cdr3_aa: CASSPRTGVDTQYF

v_call: TRBV11-3
d_call: NA
cdr3_length: 13
cdr3_aa: CASSFTAGTEAFF

v_call: TRBV10-2
d_call: TRBD2
cdr3_length: 14
cdr3_aa: CASRRTSGNDEQFF

v_call: TRBV28
d_call: NA
cdr3_length: 12
cdr3_aa: CASSSTKDGYTF

v_call: TRBV7-9
d_call: NA
cdr3_length: 15
cdr3_aa: CASSFQPKRIYEQYF

v_call: TRBV19
d_call: NA
cdr3_length: 14
cdr3_aa: CASKTSRSGNTIYF

v_call: TRBV18
d_call: TRBD1
cdr3_length: 13
cdr3_aa: CASSPPGQLGAFF

v_call: TRBV21-1
d_call: NA
cdr3_length: 14
cdr3_aa: CASSGRTGGGEAFF

v_call: TRBV11-2
d_call: NA
cdr3_length: 14
cdr3_aa: CASSLSQGTYEQYF

v_call: TRBV18
d_call: TRBD1
cdr3_length: 14
cdr3_aa: CASRSGTDNEKLFF

v_call: TRBV15
d_call: NA
cdr3_length: 13
cdr3_aa: CATSSPFLAVEFF

v_call: TRBV9
d_call: NA
cdr3_length: 13
cdr3_aa: CASSFGGDTEAFF

v_call: TRBV2
d_call: TRBD1
cdr3_length: 15
cdr3_aa: CASSGTGGILGGYTF